The following is a TCR beta chain sequence with its context. What it binds is unknown. The data originate from a study of cytomegalovirus exposure and HLA in healthy donors. Study outcomes and limitations: A prior analysis recorded that most TCR beta V segments were productive about 87% or about 30% of the time.

Nominally healthy donors provided the samples, though records likely missed some immune exposures. The PCR was carried out with 60 Vbeta primers and 13 Jbeta primers. The protocol was immunoSEQ multiplex PCR, while the TCRdb copy is restricted to in-frame clones and leaves out a portion. This sample has approximately 210,000 clones; roughly 80% occur once, and the top ten carry around 2.2%. This CDR3 is built from 18 residues. Trimming took 1 base from V and 0 from J, leaving 13 bases between them. The germline CDR1 and CDR2 sequences are SGHAT and FQNNGV. The sequence was obtained from a woman in her thirties in good health and CMV-seropositive. The sample taken for sequencing was PBMCs. The gene calls are TRBV11-2 and TRBJ1-6; tentatively, D is TRBD1 (6 bases). CDR3 DNA sequence: TGTGCCAGCAGCTTAGGGACAGCGCCGTTCTCCTATAATTCACCCCTCCACTTT. Translation: CASSLGTAPFSYNSPLHF.